These T cell receptor beta chains were read from a single sample in a study of shared clonotypes between healthy human individuals. Measured with immunoSEQ multiplex PCR; TCRdb has only the in-frame clones, and not every one. Of roughly 300,000 clones in the sample, less than 85% were seen once. Sequenced material: memory CD4+ T cells sorted from blood. The source is a man aged 25 to 45 in good health. CDR3s leave out the opening cysteine and the closing phenylalanine or tryptophan. Fields, in order: J gene, V gene, CDR3 protein.

j_call: TRBJ2-1; v_call: TRBV27; cdr3_aa: ASSGRHNEQF
j_call: TRBJ2-2; v_call: TRBV7-2; cdr3_aa: ASSLRLAGVGELF
j_call: TRBJ2-7; v_call: TRBV2; cdr3_aa: ASSARDRAGEQY
j_call: TRBJ2-1; v_call: TRBV2; cdr3_aa: ASMAGGRGEQF
j_call: TRBJ2-2; v_call: TRBV19; cdr3_aa: ASSLGGRSGGELF
j_call: TRBJ2-7; v_call: TRBV10-3; cdr3_aa: AISDPGTRTYEQY
j_call: TRBJ1-2; v_call: TRBV22-1; cdr3_aa: PGREKRARKTYGYT
j_call: TRBJ1-2; v_call: TRBV5-6; cdr3_aa: ASSPGARDGYT
j_call: TRBJ2-5; v_call: TRBV11-3; cdr3_aa: ASSLSGLAGGPGETQY
j_call: TRBJ1-2; v_call: TRBV18; cdr3_aa: ASSPPSVGRSIGYT
j_call: TRBJ1-2; v_call: TRBV20-1; cdr3_aa: SARDPRLGT
j_call: TRBJ2-1; v_call: TRBV18; cdr3_aa: ASSPGGSGSYNEQF
j_call: TRBJ2-1; v_call: TRBV6-6; cdr3_aa: ASFRGGAGFDEQF
j_call: TRBJ2-7; v_call: TRBV20-1; cdr3_aa: SARVVDEQY
j_call: TRBJ1-5; v_call: TRBV5-4; cdr3_aa: ASSQLGDNQPQH
j_call: TRBJ1-2; v_call: TRBV19; cdr3_aa: ASSMRQVYGYT
j_call: TRBJ1-3; v_call: TRBV14; cdr3_aa: ANRPRGGNTIY
j_call: TRBJ2-6; v_call: TRBV15; cdr3_aa: ATSRDGLAGGRGANVLT
j_call: TRBJ1-1; v_call: TRBV28; cdr3_aa: ASSLFTNTEAF
j_call: TRBJ2-7; v_call: TRBV7-2; cdr3_aa: ASSSRQGFAYEQY
j_call: TRBJ2-5; v_call: TRBV5-4; cdr3_aa: ASSLAGLGQAGEETQY
j_call: TRBJ2-4; v_call: TRBV6-6; cdr3_aa: ATGTSGNKNIQY
j_call: TRBJ2-2; v_call: TRBV28; cdr3_aa: ASSGPDRPGELF
j_call: TRBJ2-2; v_call: TRBV4-2; cdr3_aa: ASSQDELFAGELF
j_call: TRBJ2-1; v_call: TRBV4-3; cdr3_aa: ASSSRLAQTGEQF
j_call: TRBJ2-7; v_call: TRBV6-5; cdr3_aa: ASSPLAGEQY
j_call: TRBJ1-2; v_call: TRBV6-5; cdr3_aa: ASSYGTPLGGYT
j_call: TRBJ2-1; v_call: TRBV5-1; cdr3_aa: ASSLGGNEQF
j_call: TRBJ1-4; v_call: TRBV6-1; cdr3_aa: VIRGSTNEKLF
j_call: TRBJ2-5; v_call: TRBV27; cdr3_aa: ASSPGQGKYQETQY
j_call: TRBJ1-5; v_call: TRBV5-8; cdr3_aa: ASSLKYSGTGYNQPQH
j_call: TRBJ2-3; v_call: TRBV9; cdr3_aa: ASSVKGGTSTDTQY
j_call: TRBJ1-1; v_call: TRBV5-1; cdr3_aa: ASSSLGMWSTGENTEAF
j_call: TRBJ1-1; v_call: TRBV5-1; cdr3_aa: ASSLEGEELAF
j_call: TRBJ1-2; v_call: TRBV5-1; cdr3_aa: ASSQGNYGYT
j_call: TRBJ1-2; v_call: TRBV5-5; cdr3_aa: ASGDRLSGGYT
j_call: TRBJ1-3; v_call: TRBV5-6; cdr3_aa: ASSMAISGNTIY
j_call: TRBJ1-1; v_call: TRBV7-9; cdr3_aa: ASSPWTGDQRAF
j_call: TRBJ2-1; v_call: TRBV23-1; cdr3_aa: ASSHYPPDLAVEQF
j_call: TRBJ2-7; v_call: TRBV2; cdr3_aa: ASTGSYEQH
j_call: TRBJ2-1; v_call: TRBV27; cdr3_aa: ASSSLSSYNEQF
j_call: TRBJ2-5; v_call: TRBV2; cdr3_aa: ASGGGAHQETQY
j_call: TRBJ2-3; v_call: TRBV6-1; cdr3_aa: ASTEDQGAADTQY
j_call: TRBJ2-7; v_call: TRBV5-4; cdr3_aa: ASSLNAESYEQY
j_call: TRBJ2-7; v_call: TRBV19; cdr3_aa: ASTPGGQGTYEQY